One T cell receptor beta chain is described in this entry. It has no known antigen specificity. No much larger clone is present one base from it, and per-base qualities are unavailable. The immunoSEQ hsTCRB v3.0 assay was used at survey level resolution to sequence the TRB variable region. TRB sequencing targeted a depth of about 40,000-55,000 T-cell genomes per sample. An Illumina MiSeq with a v3 150-cycle kit was used to sequence the pooled TRB libraries. In the original analysis: Repertoire analysis was run in R within a reproducible Nextflow workflow that covered QC, data transformation and analysis. Custom analyses were implemented in LymphoSeq2, an R package for AIRR-Seq data exploration. Four samples yielding fewer than 5000 total TRB sequences were excluded, leaving approximately 190 analyzed HIV repertoires. Among the roughly 200 retained HIV repertoires, 55 to 65 were collected before ART initiation and 120 to 140 after ART initiation. Repertoires were downsampled to 5000 TRB nucleotide sequences, and summary statistics were averaged over 100 downsampling iterations. TRB sequences were retained for analysis only if CDR3 regions of at least seven amino acids were present. Diversity was measured with a Shannon entropy-derived clonality score and the Gini coefficient. In the repertoire networks, any two of the top 5000 CDR3 amino acid sequences were connected whenever the two sequences differed by an edit distance of one. GLIPH2 predicted antigen specificity groups and MHC restriction for TRB CDR3 amino acid sequences. CDR3 amino acid sequences were matched against VDJdb and McPAS-TCR to flag known CMV, EBV, HIV or tissue antigen associations. Pre-ART, post-ART and control groups were compared with Wilcoxon signed-rank tests and Holm-Bonferroni correction. Held by TCRdb, this immuneACCESS table contains in-frame sequences only and omits some clones. Under half of the omission traces to an unresolved V gene where checked; the cause of the rest is unknown. For V, J and clone size, that table is used; D and trimming come from the DNA. This sample comprises under 30,000 clones, around 85% of them detected only once. The top ten clones comprise 8.4% of the sample.

The source of the sample is a study of long-term antiretroviral therapy in people with HIV (dated by TCRdb to between 2020 and 2023). Study-level background: The earliest samples were collected roughly a decade before the 2015 WHO recommendation for immediate ART, at a time when ART was usually postponed until CD4 counts fell. About 40% of the 30 participants with HIV were female. A retrospective serial study tested whether changes in peripheral blood TRB repertoire composition and diversity were associated with ART initiation and durable HIV suppression. No cross-contamination during QIAcube processing was seen in test extractions of a monoclonal T-cell line run alongside about 33 polyclonal samples. From 30 to 35 adults with confirmed HIV infection, the cohort provided roughly 200 cryopreserved PBMC samples, gathered serially across a mean of about six years (range 1-12). What the authors observed across the whole study: Starting ART was linked to a significant rise in TRB diversity, yet even with long-term ART the diversity remained significantly lower than in transplant donor controls. The repertoire was dominated across all time points by expanded TRB clones identified before ART initiation, although this dominance was seen to fluctuate and to decrease in many PLHIV after ART. The samples span the years 2004 to 2017, and the ART regimens used at that time may not be as effective as current regimens. Because cell numbers in pre-ART samples were limited, unsorted PBMC were profiled instead of sorted CD4+ and CD8+ T cells. Because PBMC availability was limited, only the TCR beta chain was sequenced, with no alpha chain pairing. Inferences about post-ART repertoire changes are limited because no data were available on ART adherence, viral resistance or therapy changes. CDR3 length ranges in HIV repertoires were narrower than in controls, and network structure suggested an antigen-experienced repertoire with only a slight naive shift after ART.

Inclusion was restricted to participants for whom at least one PBMC sample before ART initiation and at least two post-ART samples were available. Treatment was received in the United States of America by all participants with HIV. Cryopreserved samples of roughly 0.95-10 million PBMC were thawed and washed before DNA extraction. At the time of the earliest PBMC sample, participants with HIV were aged between roughly 20 and 54 years. PBMC samples were contributed by each participant from 1-4 timepoints before ART initiation and 2-8 timepoints after ART initiation, with a median of 7 samples. For every participant, serial HIV viral load, CD4+ T-cell count, ART history and demographic data were obtained. Using a Qiagen kit on a QIAcube, genomic DNA was extracted from unsorted PBMC, with samples processed in batches of 12. Ends trimmed: V by 5 bases, J by 8 bases; bases unmatched to a gene: 11. The CDR3, from cysteine to phenylalanine, totals 13 residues. Only the CDR3 part of the read is kept: 39 bases, read in frame from the first base. CDR1 and CDR2 are drawn from the germline V gene (reference sequence): GTSNPN, SVGIG.

This receptor was obtained from a middle-aged man with HIV. The V gene is TRBV30 and the J gene is TRBJ1-2; TRBD1 matches 7 bases in the middle. This material consisted of unsorted PBMCs, taken 3 years after starting antiretroviral therapy. The DNA reads as follows: TGTGCCTGGTCGGACAGGCCCGCCCAAGGCTACACCTTC. Its protein product is CAWSDRPAQGYTF. Joined to the reference TRBV30 and TRBJ1-2 proteins, this CDR3 gives the full variable domain: SQTIHQWPATLVQPVGSPLSLECTVEGTSNPNLYWYRQAAGRGLQLLFYSVGIGQISSEVPQNLSASRPQDRQFILSSKKLLLSDSGFYLCAWSDRPAQGYTFGSGTRLTVV.